A selection of T cell receptor beta chains follows, all from one sample in a study of T cell responses to AZD1222 COVID-19 vaccine. Sequencing used immunoSEQ multiplex PCR; TCRdb keeps in-frame clones, though not all of them. Of about 120,000 clones listed, 80% to 90% are singletons. Material: peripheral blood, obtained on day 0 of AZD1222 vaccination. The receptors stem from an adult in good health. The CDR3 runs from the conserved cysteine through the conserved F or W. The order of the fields is D gene, clone size, J gene, V gene, CDR3 DNA, CDR3 protein. D genes are given only for firm matches. Size is omitted from some rows. Given values are once, few, many or a class for expanded clones.

TRBD1	-	TRBJ1-6	TRBV3-1/TRBV3-2	TGTGCCAGCAGCCAAGACAGGGGGAATTCACCCCTCCACTTT	CASSQDRGNSPLHF
-	once	TRBJ2-7	TRBV18	TGTGCCAGCTCACCACCGACCGACTTTTCTTTTCGATACGAGCAGTACTTC	CASSPPTDFSFRYEQYF
TRBD1	-	TRBJ2-7	TRBV19	TGTGCCAGTAGTGCTACACCCGGGACAGGGTACGAGCAGTACTTC	CASSATPGTGYEQYF
-	few	TRBJ2-1	TRBV21-1	TGTGCCAGCAATAGAGCGGGAAGTCACAATGAGCAGTTCTTC	CASNRAGSHNEQFF
-	-	TRBJ2-5	TRBV7-9	TGTGCCAGCAGGTCGAAACCGGGACAGCGGGCCCAAGAGACCCAGTACTTC	CASRSKPGQRAQETQYF
TRBD2	-	TRBJ2-1	TRBV5-1	TGCGCCAGCAGCTCCAGCCCGACTAGCGGATCTCCCAATGAGCAGTTCTTC	CASSSSPTSGSPNEQFF
-	-	TRBJ2-5	TRBV7-2	TGTGCCAGCAGCCCACGAGGCAGCCGGGAGCAGACCCAGTACTTC	CASSPRGSREQTQYF
-	-	TRBJ1-1	TRBV6-2/TRBV6-3	TGTGCCAGCAGTTACTCGAGGGGCACTGAAGCTTTCTTT	CASSYSRGTEAFF
-	-	TRBJ1-1	TRBV27	TGTGCCAGCAGTTTTACCCCCACCACTGAAGCTTTCTTT	CASSFTPTTEAFF
TRBD1	-	TRBJ1-1	TRBV3-1/TRBV3-2	TGTGCCAGCAGCCAAGACCCTACAGGGGGCACCGAAGCTTTCTTT	CASSQDPTGGTEAFF
TRBD1	-	TRBJ1-2	TRBV7-8	TGTGCCAGCAGCTCGCTACAGGGGGTCTATGGCTACACCTTC	CASSSLQGVYGYTF
TRBD1	-	TRBJ2-7	TRBV30	TGTGCCTGGAGTGTACAGGGGGCGAGGACCTACGAGCAGTACTTC	CAWSVQGARTYEQYF
TRBD1	-	TRBJ2-2	TRBV28	TGTGCCAGCAGTCGGGACAGGGGAGTGGCCGGGGAGCTGTTTTTT	CASSRDRGVAGELFF
-	-	TRBJ1-5	TRBV29-1	TGCAGCGTTGCCCAAGGGCCTTTTGGCAATCAGCCCCAGCATTTT	CSVAQGPFGNQPQHF
TRBD2	-	TRBJ2-7	TRBV30	TGTGCCTGGACAAGCGGGGGGTCTTTGAGCTCCTACGAGCAGTACTTC	CAWTSGGSLSSYEQYF
-	once	TRBJ2-4	TRBV5-6	TGTGCCAGCAGCTTGGAAGGGAGCGGAACCAAAAACATTCAGTACTTC	CASSLEGSGTKNIQYF
TRBD1	-	TRBJ1-2	TRBV28	TGTGCCAGCAGTCCATTGGGACAGGGGACCTATGGCTACACCTTC	CASSPLGQGTYGYTF
-	-	TRBJ2-7	TRBV2	TGTGCCAGCAGTGGCCCAGGAGGGCCCTACGAGCAGTACTTC	CASSGPGGPYEQYF
-	once	TRBJ2-7	TRBV5-6	TGTGCCAGCAGCTTGGGATGGGGGACCCCCCGCGAGCAGTACTTC	CASSLGWGTPREQYF
-	-	TRBJ2-5	TRBV7-3	TGTGCCAGCAGCCCCGGGACCCAAGAGACCCAGTACTTC	CASSPGTQETQYF
TRBD2	-	TRBJ2-2	TRBV7-8	TGTGCCAGCAGCTTAGCGCCTAGCGGGAACACCGGGGAGCTGTTTTTT	CASSLAPSGNTGELFF
-	-	TRBJ1-1	TRBV7-9	TGTGCCAGCAGCTTACTGGCACACTCTGCTTTCTTT	CASSLLAHSAFF
-	few	TRBJ2-7	TRBV27	TGTGCCAGCAGTCCCGCCTACGAGCAGTACTTC	CASSPAYEQYF
-	-	TRBJ1-2	TRBV28	TGTGCCAGCAGCACATCCGGGGATTCGCGGGACTATGGCTACACCTTC	CASSTSGDSRDYGYTF
-	-	TRBJ1-6	TRBV6-5	TGTGCCAGCAGTTACGGGGGAAGGGGTAATTCACCCCTCCACTTT	CASSYGGRGNSPLHF
-	few	TRBJ2-6	TRBV11-2	TGTGCCAGCAGCTCGGTAGCAGTCACCTCTGGGGCCAACGTCCTGACTTTC	CASSSVAVTSGANVLTF
-	-	TRBJ1-1	TRBV3-1/TRBV3-2	TGTGCCAGCCACCCGGGACCGACGAACACTGAAGCTTTCTTT	CASHPGPTNTEAFF
TRBD2	-	TRBJ2-3	TRBV7-2	TGTGCCAGCAGCTCCCGCAGCGCGGGGGGGACAGATACGCAGTATTTT	CASSSRSAGGTDTQYF
-	-	TRBJ1-4	TRBV3-1/TRBV3-2	TGTGCCAGCAGCCAAGGAGGACAGTGGAATGAAAAACTGTTTTTT	CASSQGGQWNEKLFF
-	-	TRBJ1-3	TRBV19	TGTGCCAGTAGTATAAGCGATCGGACACGTGGTCGTGGAAACACCATATATTTT	CASSISDRTRGRGNTIYF
-	-	TRBJ2-3	TRBV7-2	TGTGCCAGCAGCCCCAGAAGGATGTCAGATACGCAGTATTTT	CASSPRRMSDTQYF
-	-	TRBJ2-7	TRBV28	TGTGCCAGCTCTAACTCCTACGAGCAGTACTTC	CASSNSYEQYF
-	-	TRBJ2-3	TRBV5-1	TGCGCCAGCAGCTTAAGGCGGAGCACAGATACGCAGTATTTT	CASSLRRSTDTQYF
TRBD1	-	TRBJ2-5	TRBV9	TGTGCCAGCAGCCCCACAGGGGGCGGAAAGACCCAGTACTTC	CASSPTGGGKTQYF
-	-	TRBJ2-1	TRBV4-3	TGCGCCAGCGCTCAGAGATCATACAATGAGCAGTTCTTC	CASAQRSYNEQFF
-	-	TRBJ1-1	TRBV18	TGTGCCAGCTCACCACGCGAAGGGGGGACTGAAGCTTTCTTT	CASSPREGGTEAFF
TRBD1	-	TRBJ1-6	TRBV27	TGTGCCAGCAGTCCCAGGACAGGTTTAAATTCACCCCTCCACTTT	CASSPRTGLNSPLHF
TRBD1	-	TRBJ1-5	TRBV25-1	TGTGCCAGCAGTTCCCACCGGACAGGTGGGAATCAGCCCCAGCATTTT	CASSSHRTGGNQPQHF
-	-	TRBJ2-7	TRBV5-4	TGTGCCAGCAGCTTGGTTCACCAAGGGGAGCAGTACTTC	CASSLVHQGEQYF
-	-	TRBJ2-1	TRBV7-2	TGTGCCAGCAGCCCGGGACCCTACAATGAGCAGTTCTTC	CASSPGPYNEQFF
-	-	TRBJ2-7	TRBV19	TGTGCCAGTAGCCGCGGGACTTTCGTGTCCTACGAGCAGTACTTC	CASSRGTFVSYEQYF
TRBD1	-	TRBJ2-7	TRBV3-1/TRBV3-2	TGTGCCAGCAGCCAGGGGACAGGGCTGGGCGAGCAGTACTTC	CASSQGTGLGEQYF
-	-	TRBJ1-2	TRBV28	TGTGCCAGCAAACTAGGGGGGGGCCATGGCTACACCTTC	CASKLGGGHGYTF
-	-	TRBJ1-6	TRBV7-9	TGTGCCAGCAGCCCCGGGGACTCTGTCACGGCCCTCCACTTT	CASSPGDSVTALHF
TRBD1	-	TRBJ1-2	TRBV5-4	TGTGCCAGCAGCTTCGACAGGGGGAGAGTTTATGGCTACACCTTC	CASSFDRGRVYGYTF
-	-	TRBJ1-5	TRBV13	TGTGCCAGCAGCTTAGGGCGCGGGGGGACTCAGCCCCAGCATTTT	CASSLGRGGTQPQHF
-	-	TRBJ2-7	TRBV27	TGTGCCAGCGTTGGCCAGGGGGGCTGGCAGTACTTC	CASVGQGGWQYF
-	-	TRBJ2-2	TRBV18	TGTGCCAGCTCACCACAAGCGGGTCACGGGGAGCTGTTTTTT	CASSPQAGHGELFF
-	-	TRBJ1-1	TRBV10-1	TGCGCCAGCAGGGGGGTAAACACTGAAGCTTTCTTT	CASRGVNTEAFF
-	once	TRBJ1-2	TRBV28	TGTGCCAGCAGTTTGGGCGCGGGGAACTATGGCTACACCTTC	CASSLGAGNYGYTF
-	-	TRBJ2-3	TRBV12-5	TGTGCTAGTGGTTTGGGAATCACCCTCGGATCCACAGATACGCAGTATTTT	CASGLGITLGSTDTQYF
TRBD2	once	TRBJ2-3	TRBV6-1	TGTGCCAGCAGTGTATCTAGCGGGGGGGTGGGCACAGATACGCAGTATTTT	CASSVSSGGVGTDTQYF
-	-	TRBJ1-2	TRBV7-8	TGTGCCAGCAGCTCCGCCGTTAAGTATGGCTACACCTTC	CASSSAVKYGYTF
-	-	TRBJ2-2	TRBV25-1	TGTGCCAGCAGTGAATACAGGGACACCGGGGAGCTGTTTTTT	CASSEYRDTGELFF
-	-	TRBJ2-7	TRBV28	TGTGCCATTACCGAGGCGCAGCCCTACGAGCAGTACTTC	CAITEAQPYEQYF
-	-	TRBJ2-1	TRBV27	TGTGCCAGCAGTTTAGTGGTTGGCGGGGCCCCTGTCCCTAATGAGCAGTTCTTC	CASSLVVGGAPVPNEQFF
TRBD2	-	TRBJ2-3	TRBV13	TGTGCCAGCAGCCCCCCCGAGGTGGGACTAGGAATAGATACGCAGTATTTT	CASSPPEVGLGIDTQYF